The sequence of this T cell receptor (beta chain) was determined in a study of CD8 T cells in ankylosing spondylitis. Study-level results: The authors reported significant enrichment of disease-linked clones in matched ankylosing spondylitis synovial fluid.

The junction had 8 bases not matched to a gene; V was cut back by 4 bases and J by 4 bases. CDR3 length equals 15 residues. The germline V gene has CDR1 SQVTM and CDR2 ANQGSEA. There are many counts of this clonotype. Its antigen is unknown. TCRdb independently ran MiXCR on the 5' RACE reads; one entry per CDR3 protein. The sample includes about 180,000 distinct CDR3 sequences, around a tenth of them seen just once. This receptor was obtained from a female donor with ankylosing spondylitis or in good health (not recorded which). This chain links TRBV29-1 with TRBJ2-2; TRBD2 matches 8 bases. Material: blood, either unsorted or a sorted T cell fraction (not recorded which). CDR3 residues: CSVADGRGGTGELFF. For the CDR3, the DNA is TGCAGCGTTGCTGACGGGAGGGGAGGCACCGGGGAGCTGTTTTTT.